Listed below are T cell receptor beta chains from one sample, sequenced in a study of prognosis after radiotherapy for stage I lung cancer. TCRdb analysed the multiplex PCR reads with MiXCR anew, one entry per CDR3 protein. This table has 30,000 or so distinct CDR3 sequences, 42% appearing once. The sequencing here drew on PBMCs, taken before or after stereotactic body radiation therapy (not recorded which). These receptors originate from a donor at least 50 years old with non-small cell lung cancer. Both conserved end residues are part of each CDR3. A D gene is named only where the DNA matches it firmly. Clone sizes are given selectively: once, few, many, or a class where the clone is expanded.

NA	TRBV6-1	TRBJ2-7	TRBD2	TGTGCCAGCAGTGAGCGCGGGAGTCTTTCCGAGCAGTACTTC	CASSERGSLSEQYF
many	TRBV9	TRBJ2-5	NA	TGTGCCAGCAGCGTAGATGGGCGGCAAGAGACCCAGTACTTC	CASSVDGRQETQYF
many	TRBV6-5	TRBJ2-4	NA	TGTGCCAGCAGTTACTCCCGGGACCACGAAAACATTCAGTACTTC	CASSYSRDHENIQYF
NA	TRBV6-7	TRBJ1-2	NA	TGTGCCAGCAGTCATACGCCCGGGGGGGGCAGGAGTGACTATGGCTACACCTTC	CASSHTPGGGRSDYGYTF
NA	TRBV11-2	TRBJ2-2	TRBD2	TGTGCCAGCAGCCCCGGACTAGATGGTACCGGGGAGCTGTTTTTT	CASSPGLDGTGELFF
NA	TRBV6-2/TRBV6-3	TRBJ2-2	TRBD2	TGTGCCAGCATTTACTCCGGGGGGTGGAGGACTTGGGAGCTGTTTTTT	CASIYSGGWRTWELFF
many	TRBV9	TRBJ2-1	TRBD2	TGTGCCAGCAGCCCGAGGGGGGGACTAGAGATACGTGGATACAATGAGCAGTTCTTC	CASSPRGGLEIRGYNEQFF
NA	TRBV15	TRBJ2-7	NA	TGTGCCACCAGCATTCATGGTTCCGAGCAGTACTTC	CATSIHGSEQYF
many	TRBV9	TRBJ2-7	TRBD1	TGTGCCAGCAGCGTAGGGACAGGGCACTACGAGCAGTACTTC	CASSVGTGHYEQYF
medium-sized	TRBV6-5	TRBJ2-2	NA	TGTGCCAGCAGTTACCTGGGACAACCGAACACCGGGGAGCTGTTTTTT	CASSYLGQPNTGELFF
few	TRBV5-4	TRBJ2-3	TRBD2	TGTGCCAGCAGCCTAGGAGCAGCGGGGGGTGGAGATACGCAGTATTTT	CASSLGAAGGGDTQYF
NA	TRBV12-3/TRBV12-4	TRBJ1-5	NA	TGTGCCAGCAGGTCCCCCCGGGTCAATCAGCCCCAGCATTTT	CASRSPRVNQPQHF
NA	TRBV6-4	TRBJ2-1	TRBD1	TGTGCCAGCAGTGACGGACAGGGGATGTACAATGAGCAGTTCTTC	CASSDGQGMYNEQFF
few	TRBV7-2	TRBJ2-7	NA	TGTGCCAGCAGCCGCCCCGGCTACGAGCAGTACTTC	CASSRPGYEQYF
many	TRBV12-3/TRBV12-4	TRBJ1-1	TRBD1	TGTGCCAGCAGACAGGGGCACTCGGCGAACACTGAAGCTTTCTTT	CASRQGHSANTEAFF
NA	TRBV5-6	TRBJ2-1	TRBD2	TGTGCCAGCAGCTTGTTGCGGGAGTTTGAGCAGTTCTTC	CASSLLREFEQFF
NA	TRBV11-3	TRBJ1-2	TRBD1	TGTGCCAGCAGCCGGGGACAGAGCAGTCATGGCTACACCTTC	CASSRGQSSHGYTF
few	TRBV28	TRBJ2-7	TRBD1	TGTGCCAGCAGTGCCCCCGGGACAGAGAGTTCCTACGAGCAGTACTTC	CASSAPGTESSYEQYF
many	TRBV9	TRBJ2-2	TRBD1	TGTGCCAGCAGCGCGACAGGGCGAAGCGGGGAGCTGTTTTTT	CASSATGRSGELFF
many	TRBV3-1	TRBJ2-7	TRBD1	TGTGCCAGCAGCCAACACAGGGGAGACGAGCAGTACTTC	CASSQHRGDEQYF
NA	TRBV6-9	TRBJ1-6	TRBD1	TGTGCCAGCAGTTCGAACAGGGGTTGTTCACCCCTCCACTTT	CASSSNRGCSPLHF
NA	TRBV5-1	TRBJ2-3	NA	TGCGCCAGCAGCTCAAATTTAGCGTATACGCAGTATTTT	CASSSNLAYTQYF
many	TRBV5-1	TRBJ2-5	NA	TGCGCCAGCAGCTTGGAACTAGCTACGACCCAGTACTTC	CASSLELATTQYF
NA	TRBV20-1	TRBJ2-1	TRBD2	TGCAGTGCTAGAGGGCTAGCGGGAGGGGACAATGAGCAGTTCTTC	CSARGLAGGDNEQFF
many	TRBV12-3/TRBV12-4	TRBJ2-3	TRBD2	TGTGCCAGCAGTCGGGGCGGGGGGGCCCCAAATACGCAGTATTTT	CASSRGGGAPNTQYF
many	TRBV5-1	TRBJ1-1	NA	TGCGCCAGCAGCTTCGAGGGTTTGAACACTGAAGCTTTCTTT	CASSFEGLNTEAFF
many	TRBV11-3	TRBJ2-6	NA	TGTGCCAGCAGCCCCGGGACTCACGTCCGCTCTGGGGCCAACGTCCTGACTTTC	CASSPGTHVRSGANVLTF
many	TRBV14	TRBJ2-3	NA	TGTGCCAGCAGCCAAGGCCCGCTAGGCGAGGGGGGTACGCAGTATTTT	CASSQGPLGEGGTQYF
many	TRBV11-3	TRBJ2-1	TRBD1	TGTGCCAGCAGCTTCCCGGGACAGGGGTACAATGAGCAGTTCTTC	CASSFPGQGYNEQFF
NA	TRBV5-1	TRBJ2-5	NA	TGCGCCAGCAGCTTCACAGCTCAAGATACTCAGTACTTC	CASSFTAQDTQYF
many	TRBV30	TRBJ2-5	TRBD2	TGTGCCTGGAGTGTCAGGAGCGGGAGGTGGATAGGGTCCCAGTACTTC	CAWSVRSGRWIGSQYF
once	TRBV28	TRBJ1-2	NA	TGTGCCAGCATCTTTCTTTTAGGGGGTGTCTACACCTTC	CASIFLLGGVYTF
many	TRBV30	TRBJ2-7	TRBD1	TGTGCCTGGAGTGCGACAGGGCGGTCCTACGGGCAGTACTTC	CAWSATGRSYGQYF
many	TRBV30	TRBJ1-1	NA	TGTGCCTGGAGCGGTGGACACCACACTGAAGCTTTCTTT	CAWSGGHHTEAFF
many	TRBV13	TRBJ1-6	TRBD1	TGTGCCAGCAGCTTAGAGGGCAGGGGGGAATCACCCCTCCACTTT	CASSLEGRGESPLHF
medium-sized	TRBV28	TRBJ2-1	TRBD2	TGTGCCAGCAGCATAGCGGGGGGGGTCTATGAGCAGTTCTTC	CASSIAGGVYEQFF
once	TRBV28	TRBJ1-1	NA	TGTGCCTGCAGCCCTGCGGAGGAGAACACTGAAGCTTTCTTT	CACSPAEENTEAFF
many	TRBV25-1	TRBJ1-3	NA	TGTGCCAGCGGACGGACGGTGGGAAACACCATATATTTT	CASGRTVGNTIYF
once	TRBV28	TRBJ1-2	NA	TGTGCCAGCAGTTTATGGGCAGATCAGGACTACACCTTC	CASSLWADQDYTF
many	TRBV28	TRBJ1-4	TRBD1	TGTGCCAGCAGCGGAGCGGGACAGATTAATGAAAAACTGTTTTTT	CASSGAGQINEKLFF
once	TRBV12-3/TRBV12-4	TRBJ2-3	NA	TGTGCCAGCAGCCCCCGGACCCTCACAGATACGCAGTATTTT	CASSPRTLTDTQYF
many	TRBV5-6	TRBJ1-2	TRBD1	TGTGCCAGCAGCTCCTCAGGGGGATTTGGCTACACCTTC	CASSSSGGFGYTF
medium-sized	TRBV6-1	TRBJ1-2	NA	TGTGCCAGCAGTGCGGACAGAAACAACTATGGCTACACCTTC	CASSADRNNYGYTF
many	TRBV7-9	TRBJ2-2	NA	TGTGCCAGCAGCTTAGTACAGGGGAACACCGGGGAGCTGTTTTTT	CASSLVQGNTGELFF
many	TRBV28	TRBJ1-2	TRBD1	TGTGCCAGCAGACTCGGACAGGGGGCCTATGGCTACACCTTC	CASRLGQGAYGYTF
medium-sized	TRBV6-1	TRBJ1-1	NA	TGTGCCAGCAGTGAACACCTCGGGGCAGGGCACACTGAAGCTTTCTTT	CASSEHLGAGHTEAFF
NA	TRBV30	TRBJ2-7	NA	TGTGCCTGGAGTGTAAAGGGCGGAACCTACGAGCAGTACTTC	CAWSVKGGTYEQYF
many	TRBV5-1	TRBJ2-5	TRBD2	TGCGCCAGCAGCTTCACTAGCGGGAGGGGGGAGACCCAGTACTTC	CASSFTSGRGETQYF
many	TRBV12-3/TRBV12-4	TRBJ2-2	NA	TGTGCCAGCAGCCCGGACGGGAACACCGGGGAGCTGTTTTTT	CASSPDGNTGELFF
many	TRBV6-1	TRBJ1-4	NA	TGTGCCAGCACCCGGGTGGGAGAAGGCGAAAAACTGTTTTTT	CASTRVGEGEKLFF
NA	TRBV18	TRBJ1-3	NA	TGTGCCAGCTCACCACGCCAGTATTCTGGAAACACCATATATTTT	CASSPRQYSGNTIYF
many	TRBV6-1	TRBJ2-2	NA	TGTGCCAGCAGCCTGCCGGACGGAACGAACACCGGGGAGCTGTTTTTT	CASSLPDGTNTGELFF
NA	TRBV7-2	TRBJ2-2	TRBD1	TGTGCCAGCATCCGACAGGGAATGGGAAACACCGGGGAGCTGTTTTTT	CASIRQGMGNTGELFF
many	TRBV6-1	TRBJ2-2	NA	TGTGCCAGCAGTCCGTCCGGTACCGGGGAGCTGTTTTTT	CASSPSGTGELFF
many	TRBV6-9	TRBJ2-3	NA	TGTGCCAGCAGTTCTAATTTCGGACCTAGCACAGATACGCAGTATTTT	CASSSNFGPSTDTQYF